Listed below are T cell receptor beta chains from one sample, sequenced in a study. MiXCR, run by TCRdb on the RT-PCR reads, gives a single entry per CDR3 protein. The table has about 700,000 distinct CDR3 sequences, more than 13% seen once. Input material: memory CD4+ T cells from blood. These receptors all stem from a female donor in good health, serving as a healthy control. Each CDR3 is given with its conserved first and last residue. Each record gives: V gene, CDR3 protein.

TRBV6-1,CASAVGGGRNEQYF
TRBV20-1,CSARDWTSLASTDTQYF
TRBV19,CASSLSAGVTDTQYF
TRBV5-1,CASSNGQGTEAFF
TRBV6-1,CASRHRQGVTDTQYF
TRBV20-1,CRVPGQTLGKEAFF
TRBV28,CASRPGQGARYEQYF
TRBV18,CASSPPARGGELFF
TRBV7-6,CASSPLGVYEQYF
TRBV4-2,CASSQVEGGSGAKNIQYF
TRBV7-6,CASSQTSGLISWFF
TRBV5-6,CASSLEGFGNTGELFF
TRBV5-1,CASSFDRGYRNEQFF
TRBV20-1,CSAGQGLTGELFF
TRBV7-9,CASSREPRDGYTF
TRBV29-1,CSVGTGYSAFF